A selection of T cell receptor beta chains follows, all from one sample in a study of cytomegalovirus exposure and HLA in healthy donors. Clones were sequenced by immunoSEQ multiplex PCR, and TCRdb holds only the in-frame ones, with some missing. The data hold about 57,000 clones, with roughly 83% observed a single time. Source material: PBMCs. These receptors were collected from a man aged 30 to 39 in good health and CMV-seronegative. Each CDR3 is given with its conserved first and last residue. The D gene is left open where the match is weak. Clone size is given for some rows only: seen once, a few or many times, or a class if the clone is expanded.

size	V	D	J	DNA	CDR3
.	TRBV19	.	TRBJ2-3	TGTGCCAGTAGTACCCGACTGACCCCGGATACGCAGTATTTT	CASSTRLTPDTQYF
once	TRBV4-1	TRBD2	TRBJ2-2	TGCGCCAGCAGCCAAGATTTGCGGGGAGGGTGGGGGGAGCTGTTTTTT	CASSQDLRGGWGELFF
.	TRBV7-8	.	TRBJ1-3	TGTGCCAGCAGCTTAGCGGGGGGTGGAAACACCATATATTTT	CASSLAGGGNTIYF
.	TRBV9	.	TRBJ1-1	TGTGCCAGCAGCGCCGCGACAGGAGGGAACACTGAAGCTTTCTTT	CASSAATGGNTEAFF
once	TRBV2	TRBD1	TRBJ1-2	TGTGCCAGCAGTGAGCGGTCAGGGGGCCCGAAAGGCTACACCTTC	CASSERSGGPKGYTF
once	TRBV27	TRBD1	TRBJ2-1	TGTGCCAGCAGTCCACGGACAGGGGGCCATGAGCAGTTCTTC	CASSPRTGGHEQFF
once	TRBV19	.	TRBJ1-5	TGTGCCAGTAGTGAGGGGGGGATCGGTCAGCCCCAGCATTTT	CASSEGGIGQPQHF
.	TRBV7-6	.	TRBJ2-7	TGTGCCAGCAGCCCCCCCGGACGGGAACTCTCCTACGAGCAGTACTTC	CASSPPGRELSYEQYF
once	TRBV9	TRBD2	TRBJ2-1	TGTGCCAGCTCTCGCGGGAGCTCCTACAATGAGCAGTTCTTC	CASSRGSSYNEQFF
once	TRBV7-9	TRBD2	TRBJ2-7	TGTTCCAGCAGCTCCCATCAGGCAGCGGGAGGGCCCTACGAGCAGTACTTC	CSSSSHQAAGGPYEQYF
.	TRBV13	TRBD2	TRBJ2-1	TGTGCCAGCAGCTTGACTAGCGGGATTTACAATGAGCAGTTCTTC	CASSLTSGIYNEQFF
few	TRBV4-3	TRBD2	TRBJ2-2	TGCGCCAGCAGCGGGGGAGGGGTTATAAACACCGGGGAGCTGTTTTTT	CASSGGGVINTGELFF
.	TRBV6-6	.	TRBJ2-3	TGTGCCAGCAGGACAGTTTCCACAGATACGCAGTATTTT	CASRTVSTDTQYF
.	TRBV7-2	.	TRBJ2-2	TGTGCCAGCAGCTTAGCGACGGCGGGCACCGGGGAGCTGTTTTTT	CASSLATAGTGELFF
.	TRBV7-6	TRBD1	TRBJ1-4	TGTGCCAGCAGCACGGACAGGGTCAATGAAAAACTGTTTTTT	CASSTDRVNEKLFF
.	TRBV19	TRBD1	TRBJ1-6	TGTGCCAGTAGCCCGACAGGGGACTCTTCACCCCTCCACTTT	CASSPTGDSSPLHF
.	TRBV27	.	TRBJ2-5	TGTGCCAGCAGTAAGGGGGGGGAGACCCAGTACTTC	CASSKGGETQYF
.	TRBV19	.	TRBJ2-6	TGTGCCAGTAGTATAGGTGGGGGCGCCCCTGGGGCCAACGTCCTGACTTTC	CASSIGGGAPGANVLTF
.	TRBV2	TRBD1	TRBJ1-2	TGTGCCAGCAGTGAAGCGCGTCCCCGGGACAGGGGAGGTGGCTACACCTTC	CASSEARPRDRGGGYTF
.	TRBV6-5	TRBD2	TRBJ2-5	TGTGCCAGCAGTCGACTAGCGGGGGGGCTTGAGACCCAGTACTTC	CASSRLAGGLETQYF
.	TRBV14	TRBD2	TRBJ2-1	TGTGCCAGCAGCCAAGGACTAGCGGGAGACTCCTACAATGAGCAGTTCTTC	CASSQGLAGDSYNEQFF
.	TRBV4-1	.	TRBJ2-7	TGCGCCAGCAGCCAAGATTTACTCTACGAGCAGTACTTC	CASSQDLLYEQYF
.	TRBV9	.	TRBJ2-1	TGTGCCAGCAGCGTAACCAGGGCCCCCTACAATGAGCAGTTCTTC	CASSVTRAPYNEQFF
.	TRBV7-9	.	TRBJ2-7	TGTGCCAGCAGCTCCCCGGCAGGAACCTACGAGCAGTACTTC	CASSSPAGTYEQYF
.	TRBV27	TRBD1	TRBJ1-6	TGTGCCAGCAGCCAAGGGGGCGCGACTAATTCACCCCTCCACTTT	CASSQGGATNSPLHF
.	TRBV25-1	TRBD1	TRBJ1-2	TGTGCCAGCAGTGGACAGGGTATGGATGGCTACACCTTC	CASSGQGMDGYTF
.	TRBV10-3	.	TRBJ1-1	TGTGCCATCAGCAGAGGCGAAACGGCTTTCTTT	CAISRGETAFF
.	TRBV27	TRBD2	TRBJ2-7	TGTGCCAGCAGTCCCCTAGCGGGGACTCAGATTTACGAGCAGTACTTC	CASSPLAGTQIYEQYF
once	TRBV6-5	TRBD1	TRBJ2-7	TGTGCCAGCAGTTACGCCAGGACAGGGGATACCTACGAGCAGTACTTC	CASSYARTGDTYEQYF
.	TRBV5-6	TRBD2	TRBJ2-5	TGTGCCAGCAGCTTCCGGACTAGCGGGGGGGCCTGGGAGACCCAGTACTTC	CASSFRTSGGAWETQYF
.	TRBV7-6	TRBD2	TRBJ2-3	TGTGCCAGCAGCACTGACGGGACTACCTACACAGATACGCAGTATTTT	CASSTDGTTYTDTQYF